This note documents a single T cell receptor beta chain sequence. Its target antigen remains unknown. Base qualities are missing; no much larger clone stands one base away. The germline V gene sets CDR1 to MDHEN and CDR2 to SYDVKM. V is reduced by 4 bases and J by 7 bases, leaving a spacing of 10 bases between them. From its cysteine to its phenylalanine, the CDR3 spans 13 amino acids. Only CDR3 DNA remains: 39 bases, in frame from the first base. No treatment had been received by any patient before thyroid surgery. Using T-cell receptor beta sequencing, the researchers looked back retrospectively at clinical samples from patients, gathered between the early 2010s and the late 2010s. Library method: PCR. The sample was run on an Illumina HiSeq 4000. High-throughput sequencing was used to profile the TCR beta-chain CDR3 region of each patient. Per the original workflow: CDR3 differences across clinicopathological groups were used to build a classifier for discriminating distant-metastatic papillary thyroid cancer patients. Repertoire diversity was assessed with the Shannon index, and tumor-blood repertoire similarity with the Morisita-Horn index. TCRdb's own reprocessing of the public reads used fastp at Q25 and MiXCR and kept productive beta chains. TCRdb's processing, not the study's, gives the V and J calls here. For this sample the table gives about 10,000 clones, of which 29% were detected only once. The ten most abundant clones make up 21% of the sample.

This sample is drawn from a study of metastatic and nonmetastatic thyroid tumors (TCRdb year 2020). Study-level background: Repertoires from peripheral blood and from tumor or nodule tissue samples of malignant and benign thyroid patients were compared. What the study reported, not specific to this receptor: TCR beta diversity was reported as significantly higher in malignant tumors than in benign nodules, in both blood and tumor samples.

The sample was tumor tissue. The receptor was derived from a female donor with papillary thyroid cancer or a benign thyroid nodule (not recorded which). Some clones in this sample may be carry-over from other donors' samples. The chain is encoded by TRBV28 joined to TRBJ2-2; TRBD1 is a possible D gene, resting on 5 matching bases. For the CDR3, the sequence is CASSSGHGGELFF. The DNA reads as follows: TGTGCCAGCAGTTCCGGACACGGCGGGGAGCTGTTTTTT.